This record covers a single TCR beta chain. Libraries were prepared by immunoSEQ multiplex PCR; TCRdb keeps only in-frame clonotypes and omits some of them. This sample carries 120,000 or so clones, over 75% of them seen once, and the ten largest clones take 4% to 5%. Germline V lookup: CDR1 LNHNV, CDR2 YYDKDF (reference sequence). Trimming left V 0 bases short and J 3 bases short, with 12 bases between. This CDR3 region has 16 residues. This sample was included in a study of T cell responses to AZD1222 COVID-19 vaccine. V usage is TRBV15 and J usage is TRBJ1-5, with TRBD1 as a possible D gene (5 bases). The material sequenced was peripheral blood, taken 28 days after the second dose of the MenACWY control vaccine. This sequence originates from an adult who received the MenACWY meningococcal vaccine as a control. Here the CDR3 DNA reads TGTGCCACCAGCAGAGATTACGCAGGGCCCAATCAGCCCCAGCATTTT. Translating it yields CATSRDYAGPNQPQHF.